Below, 13 T cell receptor beta chains from the same sample are listed, as sequenced in a study of beta chain features in type 1 diabetes. Of the isolated RNA, all was reverse transcribed, and so the sequenced material was expressed TCRB transcripts. Profiling relied on immunoSEQ multiplex PCR, and the TCRdb table lists in-frame clones only, not all of them. Counted here are 250,000 to 350,000 clones, approximately 10% occurring once; the ten biggest clones make up roughly 0.014%. Sequences were obtained from naive CD4+ T cells from blood. These receptors all stem from a woman in her thirties in good health.

The chain employs TRBV7-2 and TRBJ2-7, with 7 positions matching TRBD1. With V trimmed by 2 bases and J by 7 bases, 8 bases remained unmatched. CDR1 SGHTA and CDR2 FQGNSA come from the germline V gene. This CDR3 region has 14 residues. The CDR3 DNA reads as TGTGCCAGCAGCTTACAAGGGGGCGTGCCGGAGCAGTACTTC. Encoded protein: CASSLQGGVPEQYF.

This clone occurred a few times. The J gene is TRBJ2-7, the V gene TRBV7-2, with unresolved D. Germline values: CDR1 SGHTA, CDR2 FQGNSA. The V gene lost 1 base and the J gene lost 0 bases, with 7 bases spanning the gap. The CDR3 consists of 14 residues. CDR3 nucleotides: TGTGCCAGCAGCTTAGGCCGGTCCTCCTACGAGCAGTACTTC. Its protein is CASSLGRSSYEQYF.

This rearrangement joins TRBV5-1 to TRBJ2-7; a possible D gene is TRBD2 (6 bases). V was trimmed by 6 bases and J by 5 bases, leaving 21 bases between them. CDR3 length: 15 amino acids. Germline CDR1 and CDR2: SGHRS and YFSETQ. CDR3 protein: CASTPSSGHRNEQYF. CDR3 sequence (DNA): TGCGCCAGCACTCCGAGTAGCGGACACCGTAACGAGCAGTACTTC.

V gene TRBV9 combines with J gene TRBJ2-2; TRBD2 matches 13 bases. CDR3 length: 19 amino acids. Germline-derived CDR1 and CDR2 are SGDLS and YYNGEE. Germline trimming cut 3 bases from V and 5 bases from J; bases unmatched to any gene: 13. CDR3 sequence reads: CASSAQPGLAGARTGELFF. The DNA of the CDR3 is TGTGCCAGCAGCGCACAGCCAGGACTAGCGGGAGCGCGGACCGGGGAGCTGTTTTTT.

V gene TRBV27 combines with J gene TRBJ2-7; TRBD2 matches at 8 bases. CDR3 length equals 18 residues. Germline V gene data show CDR1 as MNHEY and CDR2 as SMNVEV (reference sequence). V lost 2 bases, J lost 0 bases, and 12 bases stayed unmatched. The CDR3: CASSLQAGGIRSSYEQYF. CDR3 nucleotide sequence: TGTGCCAGCAGTTTACAGGCGGGAGGCATTAGAAGCTCCTACGAGCAGTACTTC.

There are a few counts of this clone. V and J are TRBV29-1 and TRBJ2-2, with 9 bases aligning to TRBD1. The CDR3 covers 14 residues. The V segment lost 7 bases and the J segment 7 bases; nucleotides outside the gene matches: 10. CDR1 and CDR2 (germline): SQVTM, ANQGSEA. CDR3 nucleotides: TGCAGCGGCGGGACAGGGTCCGGAGTCGGGGAGCTGTTTTTT. Translated: CSGGTGSGVGELFF.

This clone has just one count. J is TRBJ2-1 and V is TRBV6-5, with 7 bases that match TRBD2. The CDR3 totals 14 residues. Germline V CDR1 and CDR2: MNHEY, SVGAGI. With 6 bases clipped from V and 9 bases from J, the junction kept 11 bases outside the gene matches. This CDR3 reads CASRGGLRDGEQFF. In DNA, the CDR3 is TGTGCCAGCAGGGGGGGACTACGTGACGGTGAGCAGTTCTTC.

The sample holds a few counts of this clone. CDR3 amino acids: CASSFLDGGGELFF. The CDR3 DNA reads TGTGCCAGCAGTTTTCTCGACGGCGGCGGGGAGCTGTTTTTT. The chain has TRBV5-6 and TRBJ2-2; D unresolved. This CDR3 region has 14 residues. V gave up 5 bases and J gave up 7 bases, with 15 bases separating them. CDR1 SGHDT and CDR2 YYEEEE come from the germline V gene.

The table lists this clone with a few counts. V and J are TRBV2 and TRBJ1-1, with D unclear. CDR3 length: 14 residues. With 3 bases removed from V and 6 bases from J, the gap between germline ends came to 14 bases. Germline V gives CDR1 SNHLY, CDR2 FYNNEI. The CDR3 is CASSDDWRSAEAFF. In DNA, the CDR3 is TGTGCCAGCAGTGATGACTGGAGATCGGCTGAAGCTTTCTTT. Variable domain in full (rest from reference TRBV2 and TRBJ1-1): EPEVTQTPSHQVTQMGQEVILRCVPISNHLYFYWYRQILGQKVEFLVSFYNNEISEKSEIFDDQFSVERPDGSNFTLKIRSTKLEDSAMYFCASSDDWRSAEAFFGQGTRLTVV.

The V gene is TRBV7-2, the J gene TRBJ2-2, with 8 bases fitting TRBD2. CDR1 and CDR2 from the germline V gene are SGHTA and FQGNSA. V lost 6 bases and J lost 0; bases outside the gene matches: 3. This CDR3 is 15 amino acids long. The CDR3 spells CASRPGLANTGELFF. CDR3 nucleotides: TGTGCCAGCAGGCCGGGACTAGCGAACACCGGGGAGCTGTTTTTT.

This clone was picked up a small number of times. The genes are TRBV4-1 and TRBJ2-3; a possible D gene is TRBD1 (7 bases). The CDR3 spans 16 residues. CDR1 MGHRA and CDR2 YSYEKL come from the germline V gene. The V and J ends lost 0 bases and 3 bases respectively, with 13 bases between them. The CDR3 reads CASSQEPGGLTDTQYF. CDR3 nucleotide sequence: TGCGCCAGCAGCCAAGAACCAGGGGGGTTAACAGATACGCAGTATTTT.

This clone occurred a few times. The V gene is TRBV7-9, the J gene TRBJ2-3, with a tentative D call TRBD1 (6 bases). The CDR3 loop spans 16 amino acids. Germline values: CDR1 SEHNR, CDR2 FQNEAQ (reference sequence). The ends were cut back, 5 bases at V and 0 bases at J, with 15 bases in the middle. The CDR3 bases are TGTGCCAGCAGCCCCCGAGGGGGAACTAGCACAGATACGCAGTATTTT. It specifies CASSPRGGTSTDTQYF.

This clone came up a few times. The V gene is TRBV29-1, the J gene TRBJ1-2, with 7 bases that match TRBD1. With 3 bases clipped from V and 11 bases from J, the junction kept 15 bases outside the gene matches. Germline CDR1 SQVTM, CDR2 ANQGSEA. The CDR3 is 14 amino acids. The chain's CDR3 is CSVEDIGTAPGYTF. Here the CDR3 DNA reads TGCAGCGTTGAGGACATTGGGACAGCACCCGGGTACACCTTC.